Described below is a single T cell receptor beta chain sequence and its context. The sample is drawn from a study of CD8 T cells in Susac syndrome. RNA was extracted with the RNeasy kit, and a quantity of about 0.45 to 1 ug was reverse transcribed using random hexamers. The method of amplification for TCR beta CDR3 was immunoSEQ multiplex PCR, covering 54 Vbeta and 13 Jbeta. MiXCR, applied by TCRdb to the immunoSEQ multiplex PCR reads, yields one record per CDR3 protein. The table shows around 280,000 distinct CDR3 sequences, with 90% to 95% occurring only once. The CDR3 extends over 12 amino acids. Looked up from germline, CDR1 is WSHSY and CDR2 is SAAADI. V was trimmed by 2 bases and J by 4 bases, leaving 3 bases between them.

The gene calls are TRBV10-2 and TRBJ1-5; D is undetermined. This clonotype originated in a human donor with multiple sclerosis. The material sequenced was CD4+ T cells from PBMCs. CDR3 loop: CASSEDNQPQHF. CDR3 DNA sequence: TGCGCCAGCAGTGAGGATAATCAGCCCCAGCATTTT.